This TCR beta chain was identified during a study of human T cells and chemical hapten exposure. This clonotype turned up a few times. Time point described: pre-sensitization, week 0. Treatment defined: therapeutic diphenylcyclopropenone sensitization with weekly scalp DPC. Every donor had alopecia and was 18 to 70 years old; all were suitable for DPC. The library tagged individual cDNA molecules with unique molecular identifiers. Per the study methods: From approximately 20,000 to 700,000 TCRs were found per sample, with a median of approximately 96,000. TCRdb redid the calling of the RACE reads with MiXCR, one entry per CDR3 protein. These V and J calls are TCRdb output, not the study's own analysis. The table records about 42,000 distinct CDR3 sequences, roughly 12% of them present only once. V was clipped by 1 base and J by 4 bases; unmatched bases: 6. This CDR3 is 16 amino acids long. Germline V gene lookup returns CDR1 LGHNA and CDR2 YSLEER.

This sequence joins TRBV4-3 and TRBJ2-2; 7 bases are shared with TRBD1. The sequencing used whole blood, collected in connection with sensitization to the hapten diphenylcyclopropenone (DPC). This TCR was sampled from a woman aged 30 to 39 with alopecia areata. Some clones in this sample may be carry-over from other donors' samples. The CDR3 spells CASSQAGRGTTGELFF. CDR3 nucleotides: TGCGCCAGCAGCCAAGCGGGCAGGGGGACCACCGGGGAGCTGTTTTTT.